These 27 T cell receptor beta chains were all obtained from the same sample, sequenced in a study of blood T cell repertoires in COVID-19. TCRdb's table, derived via immunoSEQ multiplex PCR, lists solely in-frame clones and lacks some. There are about 250,000 clones in the sample; 85% to 90% occur only once, and more than 1.2% lies in the top ten. Input material: peripheral blood. These TCRs come from an elderly man with acute or convalescent COVID-19.

This clone was observed a single time. The J gene is TRBJ2-1, the V gene TRBV24-1; D possibly corresponds to TRBD2 (6 bases). This CDR3 contains 14 residues. The germline V and J ends were trimmed by 5 bases and 3 bases, with 10 bases remaining between them. Germline CDR1 KGHDR, CDR2 SFDVKD. The CDR3: CATSGGEHYNEQFF. The CDR3 region has the DNA TGTGCCACCAGTGGGGGGGAACACTACAATGAGCAGTTCTTC.

This chain connects TRBV28 to TRBJ2-1; D possibly corresponds to TRBD2 (5 bases). The CDR3 has 15 residues. Trimming removed 2 bases from V and 8 bases from J, with 16 bases in between. Germline loops: CDR1 MDHEN, CDR2 SYDVKM. CDR3 amino acids: CASSLPWTRRDEQFF. In DNA form, the CDR3 reads TGTGCCAGCAGTTTACCCTGGACTCGGCGGGATGAGCAGTTCTTC.

The sample holds one count of this clone. The rearrangement joins TRBV7-3 to TRBJ2-7, with a tentative D call TRBD1 (6 bases). In germline, CDR1 is SGHTA, CDR2 FQGTGA. With 2 bases removed from V and 3 bases from J, the gap between germline ends came to 14 bases. The CDR3 is 15 amino acids. CDR3 sequence reads: CASSLEGTKNYEQYF. In DNA form, the CDR3 reads TGTGCCAGCAGCTTAGAAGGGACAAAAAACTACGAGCAGTACTTC.

The genes are TRBV2 and TRBJ1-1, with unresolved D. The V gene's germline CDR1 is SNHLY and CDR2 FYNNEI. This CDR3 comprises 14 residues. V was shortened by 7 bases and J by 0 bases, with 12 bases between the two germline ends. Here the CDR3 DNA reads TGTGCCAGCATGAGACTCGATCTGAACACTGAAGCTTTCTTT. It is translated as CASMRLDLNTEAFF.

The chain joins TRBV27 to TRBJ1-4, with 8 bases aligning to TRBD1. Germline V CDR1 and CDR2: MNHEY, SMNVEV (reference sequence). Germline trimming cut 5 bases from V and 4 bases from J; bases unmatched to any gene: 15. This CDR3 is built from 18 residues. The CDR3 DNA reads as TGTGCCAGCAGTCCTTCATACAGGGGGTATGGGTTTAATGAAAAACTGTTTTTT. As protein: CASSPSYRGYGFNEKLFF.

This clone was picked up one time. V is TRBV5-8 and J is TRBJ2-7, with 7 bases aligning to TRBD1. With 5 bases clipped from V and 4 bases from J, the junction kept 12 bases outside the gene matches. The germline V gene has CDR1 SGHTS and CDR2 YDEGEE. CDR3 size: 15 residues. The CDR3 region has the DNA TGTGCCAGCAGACCGTCGGGACAGACACCGTACGAGCAGTACTTC. Its protein is CASRPSGQTPYEQYF.

The chain has TRBV5-4 and TRBJ1-6; 7 nucleotides align to TRBD1. The CDR3 extends over 15 amino acids. Germline CDR1 SGHNT, CDR2 YYREEE (reference sequence). The V and J ends lost 6 bases and 6 bases, in that order; junction bases with no gene match: 9. CDR3 in amino acids: CASKKQGTINSPLHF. The CDR3 nucleotides read TGTGCCAGCAAAAAACAGGGGACCATTAATTCACCCCTCCACTTT. The whole variable domain, filled in from reference TRBV5-4 and TRBJ1-6, reads ETGVTQSPTHLIKTRGQQVTLRCSSQSGHNTVSWYQQALGQGPQFIFQYYREEENGRGNFPPRFSGLQFPNYSSELNVNALELDDSALYLCASKKQGTINSPLHFGNGTRLTVT.

A few counts support this clone. The chain links TRBV10-3 to TRBJ2-4, with TRBD1 identical over 7 bases. The CDR3 sequence is 14 residues long. Unmatched junction bases numbered 4, after V lost 3 bases and J lost 5 bases. Germline loops: CDR1 ENHRY, CDR2 SYGVKD. The CDR3 sequence is CAISEPGQQNIQYF. CDR3 nucleotide sequence: TGTGCCATCAGTGAACCGGGACAGCAAAACATTCAGTACTTC.

For the CDR3, the DNA is TGTGCCAGTAGTAACGGCAGGGGGCCATCAGAGACCCAGTACTTC. The encoded protein is CASSNGRGPSETQYF. V usage is TRBV19 and J usage is TRBJ2-5, with 8 bases lining up with TRBD1. The junction had 8 bases not matched to a gene; V was cut back by 4 bases and J by 4 bases. The CDR3 consists of 15 residues. Per germline, CDR1 LNHDA and CDR2 SQIVND (reference sequence).

The chain has TRBV11-1 and TRBJ1-5; D is ambiguous. CDR1 SGHAT and CDR2 FQDESV come from the germline V gene (reference sequence). CDR3 size: 13 residues. The V gene lost 3 bases and the J gene lost 1 base, with 4 bases spanning the gap. The CDR3 reads CASSLGSNQPQHF. CDR3 sequence (DNA): TGTGCCAGCAGCTTGGGCAGCAATCAGCCCCAGCATTTT.

This chain connects TRBV29-1 to TRBJ2-7, with 7 bases lining up with TRBD1. In germline, CDR1 is SQVTM, CDR2 ANQGSEA. This CDR3 is 13 amino acids long. The V segment lost 4 bases and the J segment 5 bases; nucleotides outside the gene matches: 8. Written as DNA, the CDR3 is TGCAGCGTTGGGGACAGCAGCAAAAACGAGCAGTACTTC. Translation gives CSVGDSSKNEQYF.

This chain joins TRBV29-1 and TRBJ2-3; 7 positions agree with TRBD2. From germline, CDR1 is SQVTM and CDR2 ANQGSEA. This CDR3 has 12 residues. The junction had 6 bases not matched to a gene; V was cut back by 8 bases and J by 4 bases. The CDR3: CSYWGGSDTQYF. Here the CDR3 DNA reads TGCAGCTATTGGGGGGGGTCAGATACGCAGTATTTT.

Only one count was recorded for this clone. The V and J genes are TRBV4-2 and TRBJ2-2; TRBD1 matches at 7 bases. This CDR3 contains 15 residues. The germline gives CDR1 LGHNA, CDR2 YNFKEQ. The ends lost 4 bases at V and 3 bases at J; junction bases unmatched: 5. The CDR3 DNA sequence: TGTGCCAGCAGCCGCGGACAGGATTACACCGGGGAGCTGTTTTTT. Its translation: CASSRGQDYTGELFF.

The gene calls are TRBV24-1 and TRBJ1-5, with TRBD1 matching 7 bases. This CDR3 is built from 16 residues. J was trimmed by 5 bases and V by 3 bases; bases with no gene match: 9. Per the germline V gene, CDR1 is KGHDR and CDR2 is SFDVKD. Here the CDR3 DNA reads TGTGCCACCAGTGATAGCCGCGGACAGGCTTATCAGCCCCAGCATTTT. It encodes CATSDSRGQAYQPQHF.

V and J are TRBV28 and TRBJ1-4, with TRBD1 identical over 10 bases. In germline, CDR1 is MDHEN, CDR2 SYDVKM. This CDR3 region has 16 residues. V was pared by 3 bases and J by 5 bases, with 6 bases of the junction left unmatched. The CDR3 protein is CASSFRGDRGNEKLFF. The CDR3 DNA sequence: TGTGCCAGCAGTTTCCGGGGGGACAGGGGAAATGAAAAACTGTTTTTT.

The gene calls are TRBV6-6 and TRBJ2-3, with 8 bases lining up with TRBD2. The trim removed 7 bases at V and 0 bases at J, leaving 9 bases unmatched. The CDR3 has 16 amino acids. Germline V lookup: CDR1 MNHNY, CDR2 SVGAGI (reference sequence). CDR3 bases: TGTGCCAGCACCAAAAGCGGCGGGAGGAGCACAGATACGCAGTATTTT. It encodes CASTKSGGRSTDTQYF.

CDR3 sequence: CASSLSRSSGSSYNEQFF. The CDR3 coding sequence is TGTGCCAGCAGTTTATCACGTTCTAGCGGGAGCTCCTACAATGAGCAGTTCTTC. The chain recombines TRBV28 with TRBJ2-1; TRBD2 matches 10 bases. The V gene's germline CDR1 is MDHEN and CDR2 SYDVKM. The CDR3 contains 18 residues. V gave up 1 base and J gave up 0 bases; unmatched junction bases: 6.

The chain uses TRBV29-1 and TRBJ2-1; TRBD1 aligns across 9 bases. CDR3 length equals 13 residues. The V gene's germline CDR1 is SQVTM and CDR2 ANQGSEA. Trimming cost V 6 bases and J 1 base; bases outside gene matches: 1. The CDR3 DNA follows: TGCAGCGTCGACAGGGGGTCCTACAATGAGCAGTTCTTC. Protein product: CSVDRGSYNEQFF.

The V gene is TRBV9, the J gene TRBJ2-3; TRBD1 matches at 8 bases. Germline values: CDR1 SGDLS, CDR2 YYNGEE. V was clipped by 0 bases and J by 1 base; unmatched bases: 4. This CDR3 is built from 16 residues. The CDR3 sequence: CASSVVPDRGTDTQYF. In DNA, the CDR3 is TGTGCCAGCAGCGTAGTGCCGGACAGGGGCACAGATACGCAGTATTTT.

The CDR3 here is CASSSSHGWAYNEQFF. CDR3 DNA: TGTGCCAGCAGCTCTAGCCACGGTTGGGCCTACAATGAGCAGTTCTTC. The chain is built from TRBV7-2 and TRBJ2-1; the D gene is possibly TRBD2 (5 bases). Germline lookup yields CDR1 SGHTA and CDR2 FQGNSA. The CDR3 loop spans 16 amino acids. V was clipped by 4 bases and J by 2 bases, with 15 bases between them.

The chain has TRBV29-1 and TRBJ1-2; 7 bases are shared with TRBD1. Germline CDR1 reads SQVTM; CDR2 reads ANQGSEA. J lost 8 bases, V lost 7 bases, and 16 bases had no gene match. The CDR3 runs 14 residues. CDR3 sequence (DNA): TGCAGCGGAGGACGCACAGGGGTTGGAGAAGGCTACACCTTC. Its protein is CSGGRTGVGEGYTF.

V usage is TRBV7-2 and J usage is TRBJ1-2; TRBD1 might be the D (6 bases). Germline CDR1 SGHTA, CDR2 FQGNSA. This CDR3 is 15 amino acids long. Between the trimmed V and J ends, which lost 1 base and 1 base, there was a span of 10 bases. The CDR3 loop reads CASSLGDTSNYGYTF. CDR3 coding DNA: TGTGCCAGCAGCTTAGGGGACACGAGTAACTATGGCTACACCTTC.

The J gene is TRBJ1-2, the V gene TRBV3-1 (or the pseudogene TRBV3-2); 7 bases are shared with TRBD1. J lost 5 bases, V lost 4 bases, and 13 bases had no gene match. The CDR3 spans 16 residues. Germline V gives CDR1 LGHDT, CDR2 YNNKEL (reference sequence). Here the CDR3 reads CASSPTGTAAFYGYTF. The CDR3 DNA reads TGTGCCAGCAGCCCTACCGGGACAGCCGCCTTTTATGGCTACACCTTC.

The chain is built from TRBV7-9 and TRBJ1-5, with 9 bases fitting TRBD1. Germline V gene lookup returns CDR1 SEHNR and CDR2 FQNEAQ (reference sequence). The CDR3 runs to 15 residues. Trimming removed 4 bases from V and 3 bases from J; junction bases left unmatched: 4. DNA for the CDR3: TGTGCCAGCAGCTCCGGACAGGGGTTCAATCAGCCCCAGCATTTT. Translating gives CASSSGQGFNQPQHF.

This chain uses TRBV6-2 or TRBV6-3 with TRBJ1-1, with no clear D. The CDR3 has 15 residues. Between the trimmed V and J ends, which lost 5 bases and 1 base, there was a span of 14 bases. CDR1 is MNHEY, CDR2 SVGEGT, per germline. The DNA for the CDR3 is TGTGCCAGCAGTGGATCCCTGGAGGGGAACACTGAAGCTTTCTTT. Protein: CASSGSLEGNTEAFF.

The chain joins TRBV5-5 to TRBJ2-3; TRBD2 matches at 10 bases. The CDR3 loop spans 17 amino acids. From germline, CDR1 is SGHKS and CDR2 YYEKEE (reference sequence). J was trimmed by 6 bases and V by 3 bases; bases with no gene match: 13. CDR3 nucleotide sequence: TGTGCCAGCAGCTGGCGGAGTAGCGGGGGGTCTGTGGATACGCAGTATTTT. This encodes CASSWRSSGGSVDTQYF.

J is TRBJ2-1 and V is TRBV4-3; D may be TRBD1 (6 bases). This CDR3 contains 13 residues. Germline V gene sequence: CDR1 LGHNA, CDR2 YSLEER. The V and J ends lost 4 bases and 7 bases respectively, with 11 bases between them. The CDR3 nucleotides are TGCGCCAGCAGCCCGACGGACAGAAATGAGCAGTTCTTC. Translating gives CASSPTDRNEQFF.